This T cell receptor beta chain was sequenced for a study of T cells expressing NK-cell markers. Study results and caveats: The HCMV specificity of the expanded NKG2C+ T cell clones stayed unresolved.

What made the TCR beta cDNA was 5'RACE template switching with UMIs. For each CDR3 protein, TCRdb gives one entry from its re-call of the 5' RACE reads, without DNA. The sample holds about 540,000 distinct CDR3 sequences. Germline assignment: CDR1 DFQATT and CDR2 SNEGSKA (reference sequence). This CDR3 region has 13 residues. On this clonotype itself: What it binds is not known.

This chain joins TRBV20-1 and TRBJ2-5; TCRdb indicates TRBD2, and absent DNA this call remains unverified. Sample: blood T cells: a sorted CD56 or NKG2C T cell subset, CD4+ or CD8+ T cells, or bulk PBMC T cells (not recorded which). The receptor comes from a man aged 18-30 years in good health. The CDR3 spells CRGASGSEETQYF.